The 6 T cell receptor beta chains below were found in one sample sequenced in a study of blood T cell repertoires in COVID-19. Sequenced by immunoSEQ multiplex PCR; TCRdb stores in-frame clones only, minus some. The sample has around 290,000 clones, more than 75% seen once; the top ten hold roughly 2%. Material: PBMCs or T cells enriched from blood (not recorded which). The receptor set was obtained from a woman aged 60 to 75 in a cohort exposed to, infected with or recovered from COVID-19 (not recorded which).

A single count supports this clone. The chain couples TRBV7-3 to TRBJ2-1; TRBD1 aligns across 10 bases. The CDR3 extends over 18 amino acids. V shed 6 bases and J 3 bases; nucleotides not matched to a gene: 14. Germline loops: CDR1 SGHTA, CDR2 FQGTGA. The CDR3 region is CASSSIKSGTGVYNEQFF. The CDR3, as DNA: TGTGCCAGCAGTTCAATAAAATCCGGGACAGGGGTCTACAATGAGCAGTTCTTC.

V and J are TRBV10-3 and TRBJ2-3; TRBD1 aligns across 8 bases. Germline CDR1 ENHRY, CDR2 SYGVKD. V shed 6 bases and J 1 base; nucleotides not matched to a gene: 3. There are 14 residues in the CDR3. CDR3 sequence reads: CAIRPQGGTDTQYF. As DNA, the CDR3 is TGTGCCATCAGACCACAGGGGGGCACAGATACGCAGTATTTT.

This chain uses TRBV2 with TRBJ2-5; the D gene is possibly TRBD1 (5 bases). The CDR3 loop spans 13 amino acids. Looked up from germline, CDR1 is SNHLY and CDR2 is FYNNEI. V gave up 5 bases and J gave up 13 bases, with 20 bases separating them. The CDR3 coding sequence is TGTGCCAGCAGTATTACCGACCTCGGACACCCGTACTTC. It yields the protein CASSITDLGHPYF. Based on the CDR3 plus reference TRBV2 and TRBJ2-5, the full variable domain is EPEVTQTPSHQVTQMGQEVILRCVPISNHLYFYWYRQILGQKVEFLVSFYNNEISEKSEIFDDQFSVERPDGSNFTLKIRSTKLEDSAMYFCASSITDLGHPYFGPGTRLLVL.

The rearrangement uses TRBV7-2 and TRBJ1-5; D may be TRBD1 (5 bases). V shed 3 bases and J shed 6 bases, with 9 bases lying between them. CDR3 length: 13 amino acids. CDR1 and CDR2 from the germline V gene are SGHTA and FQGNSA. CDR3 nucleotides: TGTGCCAGCAGCTTGTCGGGGGGTCAGCCCCAGCATTTT. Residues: CASSLSGGQPQHF.

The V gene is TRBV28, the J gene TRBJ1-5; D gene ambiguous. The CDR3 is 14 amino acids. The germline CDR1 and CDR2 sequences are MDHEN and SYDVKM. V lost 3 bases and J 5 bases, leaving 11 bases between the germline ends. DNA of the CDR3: TGTGCCAGCAGTTTGGGCCTGGAACATCAGCCCCAGCATTTT. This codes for CASSLGLEHQPQHF.

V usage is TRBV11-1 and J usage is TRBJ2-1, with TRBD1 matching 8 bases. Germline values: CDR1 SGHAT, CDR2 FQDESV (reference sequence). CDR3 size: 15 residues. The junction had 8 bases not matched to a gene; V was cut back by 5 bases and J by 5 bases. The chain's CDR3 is CASSQGAGLNNEQFF. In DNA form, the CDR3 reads TGTGCCAGCAGCCAGGGGGCAGGACTTAACAATGAGCAGTTCTTC.